Each of the 26 T cell receptor beta chains below was sequenced from the same sample in a study of Ad26.COV2.S vaccination and SARS-CoV-2 variants. The method was immunoSEQ multiplex PCR; TCRdb's version includes in-frame clones alone and lacks a portion of them. The sample lists hundreds of thousands of clones, more than 70% occurring once. Treatment: some 19 received Ad26.COV2.S at low or high dose, single or two shots; roughly 5 received placebo; per-sample allocation not given. The samples were gathered on day 63 after the first injection of vaccine or placebo. The source was peripheral blood, collected in a trial of Ad26.COV2.S vaccine versus placebo. These receptor sequences come from a person between 18 and 60 years old who received the Ad26.COV2.S COVID-19 vaccine or a placebo.

The chain recombines TRBV27 with TRBJ1-2; unclear D gene. The V gene's germline CDR1 is MNHEY and CDR2 SMNVEV (reference sequence). There are 14 residues in the CDR3. Trimming shortened V by 5 bases and J by 5 bases, and 15 bases separated the two germline ends. The CDR3 DNA reads as TGTGCCAGCAGTGATTATGACGGATCGTATGGCTACACCTTC. It specifies CASSDYDGSYGYTF.

This chain connects TRBV7-6 to TRBJ2-2, with TRBD1 as a possible D gene (5 bases). The V end was cut by 5 bases, the J end by 5 bases, with 9 bases between. Germline V gene lookup returns CDR1 SGHVS and CDR2 FNYEAQ. This CDR3 contains 13 residues. The CDR3 coding sequence is TGTGCCAGCAGCCAGACAGCAACCGGGGAGCTGTTTTTT. Translating it yields CASSQTATGELFF. The variable domain in full, completed from reference TRBV7-6 and TRBJ2-2, reads GAGVSQSPRYKVTKRGQDVALRCDPISGHVSLYWYRQALGQGPEFLTYFNYEAQQDKSGLPNDRFSAERPEGSISTLTIQRTEQRDSAMYRCASSQTATGELFFGEGSRLTVL.

This sequence joins TRBV6-6 and TRBJ1-2, with TRBD1 identical over 9 bases. V shed 2 bases, J shed 2 bases, and the junction held 6 bases outside the gene matches. Germline lookup yields CDR1 MNHNY and CDR2 SVGAGI (reference sequence). This CDR3 spans 16 amino acids. Here the CDR3 reads CASSYPPDRGNYGYTF. The CDR3 DNA follows: TGTGCCAGCAGTTACCCCCCCGACAGGGGGAACTATGGCTACACCTTC.

The chain recombines TRBV7-8 with TRBJ1-5; D is ambiguous. This CDR3 has 12 residues. The germline V gene encodes CDR1 SGHVS and CDR2 FQNEAQ. V shed 5 bases and J shed 4 bases, with 6 bases lying between them. This CDR3 is CASSQGNQPQHF. As DNA, the CDR3 is TGTGCCAGCAGCCAAGGGAATCAGCCCCAGCATTTT.

Concerning this clone itself: Sequence at one end of the junction differs from germline and may be a read error. The CDR3 bases are TGTGCCAGCAGTTTTGACTCCCACAATGAGCAGTTCTTC. Encoded protein: CASSFDSHNEQFF. The V gene is TRBV5-4, the J gene TRBJ2-1; no definite D call. The CDR3 totals 13 residues. CDR1 SGHNT and CDR2 YYREEE come from the germline V gene (reference sequence).

J is TRBJ1-1 and V is TRBV9; TRBD1 might be the D (5 bases). CDR1 is SGDLS and CDR2 is YYNGEE in the germline V gene. V was shortened by 2 bases and J by 1 base, with 9 bases between the two germline ends. CDR3 size: 14 residues. The CDR3 reads CASSVGTGNTEAFF. Here the CDR3 DNA reads TGTGCCAGCAGCGTTGGGACGGGGAACACTGAAGCTTTCTTT.

This clone was observed a single time. The chain recombines TRBV11-1 with TRBJ2-1, with TRBD1 matching over 8 bases. The CDR3 covers 15 residues. CDR1 SGHAT and CDR2 FQDESV come from the germline V gene (reference sequence). Losses at the gene ends were 2 bases for V and 6 bases for J; bases not matched to a gene: 6. As DNA, the CDR3 is TGTGCCAGCAGCTTACAACCAGGGGGCTTCAATGAGCAGTTCTTC. It codes for CASSLQPGGFNEQFF.

This chain links TRBV19 with TRBJ1-1, with D hard to call. The CDR3 consists of 14 residues. Germline lookup yields CDR1 LNHDA and CDR2 SQIVND (reference sequence). Trimming stripped 5 bases from V and 3 bases from J, with 13 bases between. CDR3 sequence reads: CASSSLGWDTEAFF. DNA of the CDR3: TGTGCCAGTAGTTCCTTGGGCTGGGACACTGAAGCTTTCTTT.

This clone appeared a few times. The chain has TRBV4-1 and TRBJ1-2; no reliable D call. Germline V gene data show CDR1 as MGHRA and CDR2 as YSYEKL. This CDR3 contains 13 residues. Trimming removed 0 bases from V and 8 bases from J, with 10 bases in between. This CDR3 reads CASSQDYFGGYTF. CDR3 DNA sequence: TGCGCCAGCAGCCAAGATTACTTTGGGGGCTACACCTTC.

Turning to this clone: Different DNA sequences within this sample yield the same CDR3. This chain joins TRBV27 and TRBJ2-2, with unresolved D. This CDR3 has 13 amino acids. Germline lookup yields CDR1 MNHEY and CDR2 SMNVEV (reference sequence). V was trimmed by 2 bases and J by 6 bases, leaving 7 bases between them. Here the CDR3 DNA reads TGTGCCAGCAGTTTAGGCCCCGCCGGGGAGCTGTTTTTT. Its protein product is CASSLGPAGELFF.

Regarding this clone: This CDR3 is also generated by other DNA sequences in the sample. The chain employs TRBV5-1 and TRBJ2-7; 10 bases fit TRBD1. This CDR3 spans 15 amino acids. From germline, CDR1 is SGHRS and CDR2 YFSETQ. After removal of 2 bases from V and 0 bases from J, the junction contained 2 bases not matched to a gene. CDR3 sequence (DNA): TGCGCCAGCAGCTTAGGGACAGGGGTCTCCTACGAGCAGTACTTC. The encoded protein is CASSLGTGVSYEQYF.

V and J are TRBV10-3 and TRBJ2-7; TRBD2 is a possible D gene (5 bases). Trimming cost V 5 bases and J 4 bases, with 15 bases left between them. Germline CDR1 ENHRY, CDR2 SYGVKD. The CDR3 runs 14 residues. CDR3 sequence reads: CAISPASSPYEQYF. The CDR3 DNA is TGTGCCATCAGTCCTGCTAGCAGCCCTTACGAGCAGTACTTC.

The rearrangement uses TRBV27 and TRBJ2-1, with 10 nucleotides matching TRBD1. Trimming removed 3 bases from V and 7 bases from J; junction bases left unmatched: 15. CDR1 MNHEY and CDR2 SMNVEV come from the germline V gene (reference sequence). The CDR3 loop spans 18 amino acids. The CDR3: CASSLDPGGQGKRNEQFF. DNA for the CDR3: TGTGCCAGCAGTTTGGACCCAGGGGGACAGGGGAAAAGGAATGAGCAGTTCTTC.

This chain connects TRBV18 to TRBJ2-2; D call uncertain. CDR3 length: 15 residues. Germline lookup yields CDR1 KGHSH and CDR2 LQKENI. Trimming shortened V by 3 bases and J by 3 bases, and 11 bases separated the two germline ends. The CDR3 sequence: CASSPQPGYTGELFF. DNA for the CDR3: TGTGCCAGCTCACCCCAACCGGGCTACACCGGGGAGCTGTTTTTT.

The chain couples TRBV4-2 to TRBJ2-7, with 14 bases that match TRBD2. This CDR3 has 17 amino acids. Per the germline V gene, CDR1 is LGHNA and CDR2 is YNFKEQ. V lost 1 base, J lost 0 bases, and 2 bases stayed unmatched. The CDR3 region has the DNA TGTGCCAGCAGCCAAGCCGGGACTAGCGGGAGCTCCTACGAGCAGTACTTC. The encoded protein is CASSQAGTSGSSYEQYF.

The chain uses TRBV6-6 and TRBJ1-2; a possible D gene is TRBD1 (5 bases). Germline assignment: CDR1 MNHNY and CDR2 SVGAGI (reference sequence). The CDR3 has 14 residues. V lost 6 bases, J lost 3 bases, and 14 bases lay in between. The CDR3 spells CASRPGRHHYGYTF. The CDR3 DNA is TGTGCCAGCAGACCGGGACGGCATCACTATGGCTACACCTTC.

This sequence joins TRBV6-1 and TRBJ2-7; 7 nucleotides match TRBD1. The junction had 4 bases not matched to a gene; V was cut back by 1 base and J by 4 bases. Germline V gene lookup returns CDR1 MNHNS and CDR2 SASEGT. The length of the CDR3 is 14 residues. CDR3 sequence reads: CASSEGARGYEQYF. CDR3 DNA sequence: TGTGCCAGCAGTGAAGGGGCCAGGGGGTACGAGCAGTACTTC.

The rearrangement joins TRBV7-9 to TRBJ2-7; D is uncertain. The CDR3 consists of 12 residues. Deletions cut 2 bases from V and 1 base from J, with 3 bases between. Germline V gives CDR1 SEHNR, CDR2 FQNEAQ (reference sequence). The CDR3 bases are TGTGCCAGCAGCTTATATTCCTACGAGCAGTACTTC. Protein: CASSLYSYEQYF.

The V and J genes are TRBV30 and TRBJ2-7; D possibly uses TRBD1 or TRBD2 (5 bases each). The CDR3 is 12 residues long. V gave up 5 bases and J gave up 5 bases, with 13 bases separating them. The germline V gene has CDR1 GTSNPN and CDR2 SVGIG (reference sequence). DNA for the CDR3: TGTGCCTGGGCCCCGAGGGGCCACGAGCAGTACTTC. This gives the protein CAWAPRGHEQYF.

The V call is TRBV6-4, the J call TRBJ1-5; no definite D call. The germline V gene has CDR1 MRHNA and CDR2 SNTAGT. V shed 5 bases and J shed 0 bases, with 8 bases lying between them. CDR3 size: 14 residues. The CDR3 loop reads CASSPQYSNQPQHF. The CDR3 DNA is TGTGCCAGCAGTCCGCAGTATAGCAATCAGCCCCAGCATTTT.

This rearrangement joins TRBV30 to TRBJ1-6; D is possibly TRBD1 (6 bases). The V and J ends lost 2 bases and 5 bases respectively, with 10 bases between them. The CDR3 contains 14 residues. CDR1 GTSNPN and CDR2 SVGIG come from the germline V gene (reference sequence). The CDR3 sequence is CAWSRGQNNSPLHF. The DNA for the CDR3 is TGTGCCTGGAGTCGTGGACAGAATAATTCACCCCTCCACTTT. Combining the CDR3 with reference TRBV30 and TRBJ1-6 gives the whole variable domain SQTIHQWPATLVQPVGSPLSLECTVEGTSNPNLYWYRQAAGRGLQLLFYSVGIGQISSEVPQNLSASRPQDRQFILSSKKLLLSDSGFYLCAWSRGQNNSPLHFGNGTRLTVT.

CDR3 nucleotides: TGTGCCAGCAGCCGGACAGGCGAAAATGAAAAACTGTTTTTT. Protein product: CASSRTGENEKLFF. V is TRBV5-6 and J is TRBJ1-4, with TRBD1 matching 7 bases. CDR3 length: 14 residues. After removal of 4 bases from V and 5 bases from J, the junction contained 5 bases not matched to a gene. The germline V gene encodes CDR1 SGHDT and CDR2 YYEEEE.

This chain connects TRBV7-2 to TRBJ2-5, with D perhaps TRBD2 (5 bases). The CDR3 is 16 residues long. CDR1 SGHTA and CDR2 FQGNSA come from the germline V gene. Deletions cut 2 bases from V and 2 bases from J, with 15 bases between. This chain's CDR3 is CASSLRPGKVQETQYF. The DNA for the CDR3 is TGTGCCAGCAGCTTACGGCCGGGAAAGGTTCAAGAGACCCAGTACTTC.

The chain joins TRBV5-1 to TRBJ2-3; 7 bases fit TRBD2. V trimming: 3 bases; J trimming: 1 base; junction bases outside the gene matches: 2. Looked up from germline, CDR1 is SGHRS and CDR2 is YFSETQ. The CDR3 consists of 14 residues. DNA for the CDR3: TGCGCCAGCAGCTCTGCGGGGGGCACAGATACGCAGTATTTT. Protein product: CASSSAGGTDTQYF.

V gene TRBV15 combines with J gene TRBJ1-3; D is unresolved. Trimming stripped 0 bases from V and 10 bases from J, with 10 bases between. CDR3 length: 13 amino acids. Germline CDR1 LNHNV, CDR2 YYDKDF (reference sequence). CDR3 nucleotide sequence: TGTGCCACCAGCAGAGATCCCAAGGCGACCATATATTTT. It translates to CATSRDPKATIYF.

The chain joins TRBV19 to TRBJ2-7; TRBD1 matches 9 bases. V lost 5 bases and J lost 0; bases outside the gene matches: 8. This CDR3 comprises 16 residues. Germline V gives CDR1 LNHDA, CDR2 SQIVND (reference sequence). The CDR3 coding sequence is TGTGCCAGTAGTGTTACAGGGGGCATCAGCTCCTACGAGCAGTACTTC. Amino acids: CASSVTGGISSYEQYF.